This TCR beta chain was identified in a study of PD-1 blockade in mismatch repair-deficient tumors. Background on the study: Patients had about 13 mismatch repair-deficient cancer types and were previously treated and progressing.

Worth noting for this clone: Its matching antigen is unknown.

The study's findings and limits: Tumor-resident clones, often undetectable pretreatment in blood, expanded then contracted after pembrolizumab.

Every patient had mismatch repair deficiency by PCR or immunohistochemistry. V was shortened by 5 bases and J by 1 base, with 14 bases between the two germline ends. The CDR3 has 15 residues. From germline, CDR1 is SGHTA and CDR2 FQGNSA. Libraries were prepared by immunoSEQ multiplex PCR; TCRdb keeps only in-frame clonotypes and omits some of them. The profile shows 80,000 to 100,000 clones, over 70% of them singletons. The chain links TRBV7-2 to TRBJ1-1, with D uncertain. This material consisted of peripheral blood, taken 12 weeks after starting pembrolizumab. The sequence came from an adult with mismatch repair-deficient cancer. In nucleotides, the CDR3 is TGTGCCAGCAGCGTGTCATTAGACAAGAACACTGAAGCTTTCTTT. Residues: CASSVSLDKNTEAFF.